Shown below are 2 T cell receptor beta chains from a single sample sequenced in a study of CD8 T cells in ankylosing spondylitis. No antigen has been assigned to these receptors. General study results and limits: Ankylosing spondylitis blood seemed to carry a telltale TCR beta motif made of about 8 highly homologous variants.

MiXCR, applied by TCRdb to the 5' RACE reads, yields one record per CDR3 protein. The sample lists fewer than 650,000 distinct CDR3 sequences, roughly 13% seen once, with 6.5% to 7% in the top ten. Sequencing input: blood, either unsorted or a sorted T cell fraction (not recorded which). These receptors came from a male donor with ankylosing spondylitis.

This clonotype was recorded a few times. The V call is TRBV5-1, the J call TRBJ2-1, with D unresolved. V was clipped by 4 bases and J by 6 bases, with 11 bases between them. The CDR3 has 13 amino acids. The germline gives CDR1 SGHRS, CDR2 YFSETQ. The CDR3, as DNA: TGCGCCAGCAGCCCCGGTAGAGGCAATGAGCAGTTCTTC. This encodes CASSPGRGNEQFF.

This clonotype has just a few counts. This chain links TRBV18 with TRBJ1-6; tentatively, D is TRBD1 (5 bases). This CDR3 contains 14 residues. CDR1 is KGHSH, CDR2 LQKENI, per germline. V lost 2 bases and J 10 bases, leaving 12 bases between the germline ends. This CDR3 reads CASSPNGGESPLHF. The DNA of the CDR3 is TGTGCCAGCTCACCAAACGGGGGGGAATCACCCCTCCACTTT.